These T cell receptor beta chains were read from a single sample in a study of shared clonotypes between healthy human individuals. Sequencing used immunoSEQ multiplex PCR; TCRdb keeps in-frame clones, though not all of them. The sample includes a few million clones, roughly 92% of them seen just once. Source material: naive CD4+ T cells from PBMCs. These receptors originate from a man aged 18-30 years in good health. Some clones in this sample may be carry-over from other donors' samples. Both conserved end residues are part of each CDR3. The order of the fields is CDR3 DNA, CDR3 protein, V gene, clone size, D gene, J gene. The D gene is left open where the match is weak. Some rows have no size entry. The others give once, few or many, or a class for an expanded clone.

cdr3_nt: TGTGCCAGCAGCTTAGCGCTAGGGGGTAATGAAAAACTGTTTTTT; cdr3_aa: CASSLALGGNEKLFF; v_call: TRBV7-8; clone_size: NA; d_call: NA; j_call: TRBJ1-4
cdr3_nt: TGCGCCAGCAGAATCTTTACAGGGCGGGACACTGAAGCTTTCTTT; cdr3_aa: CASRIFTGRDTEAFF; v_call: TRBV5-1; clone_size: NA; d_call: NA; j_call: TRBJ1-1
cdr3_nt: TGTGCCAGCAGCCAAACTACAGGCTATTCCTACAATGAGCAGTTCTTC; cdr3_aa: CASSQTTGYSYNEQFF; v_call: TRBV27; clone_size: NA; d_call: NA; j_call: TRBJ2-1
cdr3_nt: TGTGCCAGCAGCCCCGGGACCGCCACGAGGGCTGAAAAACTGTTTTTT; cdr3_aa: CASSPGTATRAEKLFF; v_call: TRBV2; clone_size: NA; d_call: NA; j_call: TRBJ1-4
cdr3_nt: TGTGCCTGGAGTGTAAGCCGAGGATTTCTCACAGATACGCAGTATTTT; cdr3_aa: CAWSVSRGFLTDTQYF; v_call: TRBV30; clone_size: NA; d_call: NA; j_call: TRBJ2-3
cdr3_nt: TGTGCCATCAGTGAGTCAGGGGCAAAGGGGAAAGCTTTCTTT; cdr3_aa: CAISESGAKGKAFF; v_call: TRBV10-3; clone_size: NA; d_call: NA; j_call: TRBJ1-1
cdr3_nt: TGTGCCAGCAGTCCCGGACAATTTGCCGGGGAGCTGTTTTTT; cdr3_aa: CASSPGQFAGELFF; v_call: TRBV2; clone_size: NA; d_call: NA; j_call: TRBJ2-2
cdr3_nt: TGCGCCAGCAGCCCAGATGGAGGCAGGTTCTTCTCCTACGAGCAGTACTTC; cdr3_aa: CASSPDGGRFFSYEQYF; v_call: TRBV5-1; clone_size: once; d_call: NA; j_call: TRBJ2-7
cdr3_nt: TGTGCCATCAGACCAAGTGGCGGGGAGCTGTTTTTT; cdr3_aa: CAIRPSGGELFF; v_call: TRBV10-3; clone_size: NA; d_call: NA; j_call: TRBJ2-2
cdr3_nt: TGTGCCAGCAGCGTGGACACCCGTCGGACCCAGTACTTC; cdr3_aa: CASSVDTRRTQYF; v_call: TRBV7-2; clone_size: NA; d_call: NA; j_call: TRBJ2-5
cdr3_nt: TGTGCCAGCAGCGCGACCCCCAGGGCATCCGAGCAGTACTTC; cdr3_aa: CASSATPRASEQYF; v_call: TRBV9; clone_size: NA; d_call: NA; j_call: TRBJ2-7
cdr3_nt: TGTGCCAGCAGCCCAGAGCTCATGAACACTGAAGCTTTCTTT; cdr3_aa: CASSPELMNTEAFF; v_call: TRBV5-4; clone_size: NA; d_call: NA; j_call: TRBJ1-1
cdr3_nt: TGTGCCTGGAGTGTAAGGTCGACAGGAGGAAACACCATATATTTT; cdr3_aa: CAWSVRSTGGNTIYF; v_call: TRBV30; clone_size: NA; d_call: NA; j_call: TRBJ1-3
cdr3_nt: TGCGCCAGCAGCCCGTCCCGGGACAGGGGGCGCCAAGAGACCCAGTACTTC; cdr3_aa: CASSPSRDRGRQETQYF; v_call: TRBV5-1; clone_size: NA; d_call: TRBD1; j_call: TRBJ2-5
cdr3_nt: TGTGCCAGCAGATATACCCCCCTAGCGGGACCTCGCTCCTACAATGAGCAGTTCTTC; cdr3_aa: CASRYTPLAGPRSYNEQFF; v_call: TRBV28; clone_size: NA; d_call: TRBD2; j_call: TRBJ2-1
cdr3_nt: TGTGCCAGCGTTCGTGTTGGGGACCCCTACGAGCAGTACTTC; cdr3_aa: CASVRVGDPYEQYF; v_call: TRBV6-1; clone_size: NA; d_call: NA; j_call: TRBJ2-7
cdr3_nt: TGTGCCAGCAGCTTAGAAACTACCACCGGGGAGCTGTTTTTT; cdr3_aa: CASSLETTTGELFF; v_call: TRBV7-2; clone_size: NA; d_call: NA; j_call: TRBJ2-2
cdr3_nt: TGCGCCAGCAGTGAGATGTTAAGAGGCCCGACGGAAGAGCAGTTCTTC; cdr3_aa: CASSEMLRGPTEEQFF; v_call: TRBV10-1; clone_size: once; d_call: NA; j_call: TRBJ2-1
cdr3_nt: TGTGCCAGCAGTCCCCTGGGGGCGGTTTCCTACAATGAGCAGTTCTTC; cdr3_aa: CASSPLGAVSYNEQFF; v_call: TRBV25-1; clone_size: once; d_call: NA; j_call: TRBJ2-1
cdr3_nt: TGTGCCAGCAGTTTGGCAGTCGGCGAGCAGTACTTC; cdr3_aa: CASSLAVGEQYF; v_call: TRBV28; clone_size: NA; d_call: NA; j_call: TRBJ2-7
cdr3_nt: TGCGCCAGCAGCCAGGGCTTCCAGGGGGCGAGGGTTGGCTACACCTTC; cdr3_aa: CASSQGFQGARVGYTF; v_call: TRBV4-1; clone_size: NA; d_call: TRBD1; j_call: TRBJ1-2
cdr3_nt: TGCGCCAGCAGTCGAACAGACTCCAATGAGCAGTTCTTC; cdr3_aa: CASSRTDSNEQFF; v_call: TRBV23-1; clone_size: NA; d_call: NA; j_call: TRBJ2-1
cdr3_nt: TGCGCCAGCAGTTCTAGGACTAGCGAAGGGAGGAGAGCCGGGGAGCTGTTTTTT; cdr3_aa: CASSSRTSEGRRAGELFF; v_call: TRBV10-1; clone_size: NA; d_call: TRBD2; j_call: TRBJ2-2
cdr3_nt: TGTGCCGTTTCTGCGGGGGGCACTGAAGCTTTCTTT; cdr3_aa: CAVSAGGTEAFF; v_call: TRBV6-5; clone_size: NA; d_call: NA; j_call: TRBJ1-1
cdr3_nt: TGTGCCAGCAGTGCGGCTAGCGGCTCCTACAATGAGCAGTTCTTC; cdr3_aa: CASSAASGSYNEQFF; v_call: TRBV2; clone_size: NA; d_call: TRBD2; j_call: TRBJ2-1
cdr3_nt: TGTGCCAGCAGCCCATGGACTAGCGGGAGGGAAATCCACAATGAGCAGTTCTTC; cdr3_aa: CASSPWTSGREIHNEQFF; v_call: TRBV5-6; clone_size: NA; d_call: TRBD2; j_call: TRBJ2-1
cdr3_nt: TGCGCCAGCAGCACCGCCGGGGCAACTGGGGAGCAGTACTTC; cdr3_aa: CASSTAGATGEQYF; v_call: TRBV5-1; clone_size: NA; d_call: NA; j_call: TRBJ2-7
cdr3_nt: TGCGCCAGCAGCTTGGCTGTAGGCCAGGGGACTGAAGCTTTCTTT; cdr3_aa: CASSLAVGQGTEAFF; v_call: TRBV5-1; clone_size: NA; d_call: NA; j_call: TRBJ1-1
cdr3_nt: TGTGCCAGCAGTGAAGCGGGACGAAAAGGAAACACCATATATTTT; cdr3_aa: CASSEAGRKGNTIYF; v_call: TRBV6-1; clone_size: NA; d_call: NA; j_call: TRBJ1-3
cdr3_nt: TGTGCCATCAGTGAGTCGTTGGGTAGCGGGGGACAAGAGACCCAGTACTTC; cdr3_aa: CAISESLGSGGQETQYF; v_call: TRBV10-3; clone_size: NA; d_call: TRBD2; j_call: TRBJ2-5
cdr3_nt: TGTGCCAGCAGCCCGGTTCGAGACAATGAGCAGTTCTTC; cdr3_aa: CASSPVRDNEQFF; v_call: TRBV4-2; clone_size: NA; d_call: NA; j_call: TRBJ2-1
cdr3_nt: TGTGCCAGCAGTGAAGCCCGAGGGTCCGGGCAGCCCCAGCATTTT; cdr3_aa: CASSEARGSGQPQHF; v_call: TRBV2; clone_size: NA; d_call: NA; j_call: TRBJ1-5
cdr3_nt: TGTGCCAGCAGCGCGGACAGGGGAAAACCCGGGGAGCTGTTTTTT; cdr3_aa: CASSADRGKPGELFF; v_call: TRBV7-9; clone_size: few; d_call: TRBD1; j_call: TRBJ2-2
cdr3_nt: TGCGCCAGCAGCCAAGACCTAACCACAGATACGCAGTATTTT; cdr3_aa: CASSQDLTTDTQYF; v_call: TRBV4-3; clone_size: NA; d_call: NA; j_call: TRBJ2-3
cdr3_nt: TGTGCCAGCAGTGGCAGGGGGCGCATTTCCTGCAATCAGCCCCAGCATTTT; cdr3_aa: CASSGRGRISCNQPQHF; v_call: TRBV6-4; clone_size: NA; d_call: TRBD1; j_call: TRBJ1-5
cdr3_nt: TGCGCCAGCAGCGTTCGGACTAGCGGGAACTACGAGCAGTACTTC; cdr3_aa: CASSVRTSGNYEQYF; v_call: TRBV5-1; clone_size: NA; d_call: TRBD2; j_call: TRBJ2-7
cdr3_nt: TGTGCCAGCAGCTCCTTGGACAGGGGCACCATATATTTT; cdr3_aa: CASSSLDRGTIYF; v_call: TRBV5-4; clone_size: once; d_call: TRBD1; j_call: TRBJ1-3
cdr3_nt: TGCGCCAGCAGCTTAACAGGGGCGATCTCTGGAAACACCATATATTTT; cdr3_aa: CASSLTGAISGNTIYF; v_call: TRBV5-1; clone_size: NA; d_call: TRBD1; j_call: TRBJ1-3
cdr3_nt: TGTGCCAGCAGCCGAGGGCCCTTTTGGGGGCACACTGAAGCTTTCTTT; cdr3_aa: CASSRGPFWGHTEAFF; v_call: TRBV14; clone_size: NA; d_call: NA; j_call: TRBJ1-1
cdr3_nt: TGTGCCAGTAGTATAGGTGGGGATGCCTATGGCTACACCTTC; cdr3_aa: CASSIGGDAYGYTF; v_call: TRBV19; clone_size: NA; d_call: NA; j_call: TRBJ1-2
cdr3_nt: TGCGCCAGCAGTCGGGACGGAAACACTGAAGCTTTCTTT; cdr3_aa: CASSRDGNTEAFF; v_call: TRBV10-2; clone_size: NA; d_call: NA; j_call: TRBJ1-1
cdr3_nt: TGTGCCAGCAACCAGCCGAACACTGAAGCTTTCTTT; cdr3_aa: CASNQPNTEAFF; v_call: TRBV28; clone_size: NA; d_call: NA; j_call: TRBJ1-1
cdr3_nt: TGTGCCAGCAGTGAACTGGACAGGGTGTATGAAAAACTGTTTTTT; cdr3_aa: CASSELDRVYEKLFF; v_call: TRBV6-1; clone_size: NA; d_call: TRBD1; j_call: TRBJ1-4
cdr3_nt: TGTGCCAGCAGCGTTCAGGGGGCTACGTACAATGAGCAGTTCTTC; cdr3_aa: CASSVQGATYNEQFF; v_call: TRBV9; clone_size: NA; d_call: TRBD1; j_call: TRBJ2-1
cdr3_nt: TGCGCCAGCAGCCAAGACACCCGGGACAGGCGTTATAATGAAAAACTGTTTTTT; cdr3_aa: CASSQDTRDRRYNEKLFF; v_call: TRBV4-1; clone_size: NA; d_call: TRBD1; j_call: TRBJ1-4
cdr3_nt: TGTGCCAGTAGTACTCCAGGTGGGACTGAAGCTTTCTTT; cdr3_aa: CASSTPGGTEAFF; v_call: TRBV19; clone_size: NA; d_call: NA; j_call: TRBJ1-1
cdr3_nt: TGTGCCAGCAGTTTATGGGCGGAATCCAATCAGCCCCAGCATTTT; cdr3_aa: CASSLWAESNQPQHF; v_call: TRBV28; clone_size: NA; d_call: NA; j_call: TRBJ1-5
cdr3_nt: TGCAGCGTTGGGACTAGCGGGAGCGGGCGCTACGAGCAGTACTTC; cdr3_aa: CSVGTSGSGRYEQYF; v_call: TRBV29-1; clone_size: NA; d_call: TRBD2; j_call: TRBJ2-7
cdr3_nt: TGTGCCAGCAGCTTGCTGGGGAACACTGAAGCTTTCTTT; cdr3_aa: CASSLLGNTEAFF; v_call: TRBV5-6; clone_size: NA; d_call: NA; j_call: TRBJ1-1
cdr3_nt: TGTGCCAGCAGTTTGCGGCCCCTAGCGGGAGGGCCCTCGGGTGCAGATACGCAGTATTTT; cdr3_aa: CASSLRPLAGGPSGADTQYF; v_call: TRBV27; clone_size: NA; d_call: TRBD2; j_call: TRBJ2-3
cdr3_nt: TGTGCCAGCAGTTCGTCCGGGGGGTCCCCCTACAATGAGCAGTTCTTC; cdr3_aa: CASSSSGGSPYNEQFF; v_call: TRBV28; clone_size: NA; d_call: TRBD2; j_call: TRBJ2-1
cdr3_nt: TGTGCCAGCAGACGACTCATGGGAACGTATGAGCAGTTCTTC; cdr3_aa: CASRRLMGTYEQFF; v_call: TRBV28; clone_size: NA; d_call: NA; j_call: TRBJ2-1
cdr3_nt: TGTGCCATCAGTGAGTCCGGACAGGGGCCCGACGAGCAGTACTTC; cdr3_aa: CAISESGQGPDEQYF; v_call: TRBV10-3; clone_size: NA; d_call: TRBD1; j_call: TRBJ2-7
cdr3_nt: TGTGCCAGCAGCCCCCACCGGGGACAGGGGGTCGAGACCCAGTACTTC; cdr3_aa: CASSPHRGQGVETQYF; v_call: TRBV9; clone_size: NA; d_call: TRBD1; j_call: TRBJ2-5
cdr3_nt: TGTGCCAGCAGTTATATTGGGGGGCGGGGAGAGACCCAGTACTTC; cdr3_aa: CASSYIGGRGETQYF; v_call: TRBV6-5; clone_size: NA; d_call: NA; j_call: TRBJ2-5
cdr3_nt: TGTGCCAGCAGCACTGATCATACAGATACGCAGTATTTT; cdr3_aa: CASSTDHTDTQYF; v_call: TRBV7-3; clone_size: once; d_call: NA; j_call: TRBJ2-3
cdr3_nt: TGTGCCAGCAGTGAAGTGGGGGCAGGGGCAGGGACTGAAGCTTTCTTT; cdr3_aa: CASSEVGAGAGTEAFF; v_call: TRBV2; clone_size: NA; d_call: NA; j_call: TRBJ1-1